This entry features one T cell receptor beta chain sequence. Its antigen is unknown. Profiling relied on immunoSEQ multiplex PCR, and the TCRdb table lists in-frame clones only, not all of them. The sample has roughly 100,000 clones; around 87% are singletons. This entry is derived from a study of T cell responses to AZD1222 COVID-19 vaccine. Study-wide points: Females made up more of the donors, who were largely white British, and clonal diversity may have come out too low. Sampling that yielded the repertoires occurred only after the peak T cell response.

The CDR3 runs 14 residues. Analyses pooled second doses at about 4 or about 12 weeks. This sequence originates from an adult who received the AZD1222 COVID-19 vaccine. The chain carries TRBV21-1 and TRBJ2-2; the D call TRBD1 from the table was never checked on the DNA. TRBV21-1 is assigned pseudogene status. The sequences come from peripheral blood, collected 28 days after the second AZD1222 dose. CDR3 in DNA: TGTGCCAGCTCAAGGGGACACAACACCGGGGAGCTGTTTTTT. This gives the protein CASSRGHNTGELFF.